Below, 19 T cell receptor beta chains from the same sample are listed, as sequenced in a study of T cell changes during pregnancy in multiple sclerosis. Method: immunoSEQ multiplex PCR; TCRdb's copy keeps in-frame clones and lacks some. The sample records some 60,000 clones, around nine tenths being singletons. The specimen was peripheral blood, collected in the first trimester of pregnancy. The source is a female donor in good health, enrolled as a control in a pregnancy study.

The sample holds a few counts of this clone. The chain has TRBV5-1 and TRBJ2-7; D not resolved. Germline-derived CDR1 and CDR2 are SGHRS and YFSETQ. The CDR3 is 14 residues long. V dropped 1 base and J dropped 0 bases, with 8 bases sitting between them. In nucleotides, the CDR3 is TGCGCCAGCAGCTTGATCCCCAGCTCCTACGAGCAGTACTTC. Residues: CASSLIPSSYEQYF.

V gene TRBV4-2 combines with J gene TRBJ2-3; TRBD2 agrees at 11 bases. J gave up 4 bases and V 4 bases, and 7 bases lay outside the gene matches. The CDR3 is made up of 16 amino acids. In germline, CDR1 is LGHNA, CDR2 YNFKEQ. CDR3 region: CASSLLAGEASDTQYF. As DNA, the CDR3 is TGTGCCAGCAGCCTACTAGCGGGAGAGGCATCAGATACGCAGTATTTT.

The chain recombines TRBV21-1 with TRBJ2-3; the D segment call TRBD1 is taken from the table without a DNA check. TRBV21-1 is tagged as a pseudogene. The CDR3 totals 14 residues. In DNA form, the CDR3 reads TGTGCCATTCGGTCCGGGACAAACACAGATACGCAGTATTTT. Amino acids: CAIRSGTNTDTQYF.

This chain connects TRBV27 to TRBJ2-1; 7 bases line up with TRBD2. V lost 3 bases, J lost 7 bases, and 6 bases stayed unmatched. Germline V lookup: CDR1 MNHEY, CDR2 SMNVEV (reference sequence). This CDR3 contains 14 residues. CDR3 residues: CASSFRGRVNEQFF. The CDR3 nucleotides read TGTGCCAGCAGTTTCCGCGGGAGAGTAAATGAGCAGTTCTTC.

The chain joins TRBV28 to TRBJ2-1, with unresolved D. V lost 5 bases, J lost 7 bases, and 12 bases lay in between. The CDR3 has 13 amino acids. Germline-derived CDR1 and CDR2 are MDHEN and SYDVKM. CDR3 bases: TGTGCCAGCAGTGTCCCCTCTCGGAATGAGCAGTTCTTC. This translates into CASSVPSRNEQFF.

Concerning this clone itself: Other DNA sequences within the sample encode an identical CDR3. The chain employs TRBV5-1 and TRBJ2-3, with a possible D match to TRBD2 (6 bases). V was shortened by 0 bases and J by 3 bases, with 11 bases between the two germline ends. CDR3 length: 15 residues. From germline, CDR1 is SGHRS and CDR2 YFSETQ. In nucleotides, the CDR3 is TGCGCCAGCAGCTTGGCGGGGGTGGGGACAGATACGCAGTATTTT. Its translation: CASSLAGVGTDTQYF.

The CDR3 region has the DNA TGTGCCAGTATGAATCAGATTGGGCCCCAGCATTTT. Amino acids: CASMNQIGPQHF. The rearrangement joins TRBV19 to TRBJ1-5; D ambiguous. Trimming took off 7 bases at V and 9 bases at J, with 13 bases between the two ends. Germline V lookup: CDR1 LNHDA, CDR2 SQIVND (reference sequence). This CDR3 has 12 residues.

The chain employs TRBV11-1 and TRBJ2-7; 10 bases line up with TRBD2. J lost 2 bases, V lost 3 bases, and 1 base had no gene match. CDR1 is SGHAT and CDR2 is FQDESV in the germline V gene (reference sequence). The CDR3 loop spans 14 amino acids. CDR3 bases: TGTGCCAGCAGCTTGCTAGCGGGAGCCTACGAGCAGTACTTC. It specifies CASSLLAGAYEQYF.

This sequence joins TRBV7-9 and TRBJ1-2; 7 nucleotides agree with TRBD1. There are 17 residues in the CDR3. V lost 0 bases to trimming and J lost 2 bases; unmatched junction nucleotides: 9. Germline assignment: CDR1 SEHNR and CDR2 FQNEAQ (reference sequence). In nucleotides, the CDR3 is TGTGCCAGCAGCTTAGCGGGACAGCCGGTGGGGAACTATGGCTACACCTTC. This codes for CASSLAGQPVGNYGYTF.

This clone was detected a few times. This chain joins TRBV6-4 and TRBJ1-4; 9 bases are shared with TRBD1. The CDR3 is 16 residues long. CDR1 is MRHNA and CDR2 is SNTAGT in the germline V gene. J lost 7 bases, V lost 7 bases, and 13 bases had no gene match. For the CDR3, the DNA is TGTGCCAGCACCCATCTACGTGGGACAGGGACTGAAAAACTGTTTTTT. Translated, it gives CASTHLRGTGTEKLFF.

J is TRBJ2-2 and V is TRBV6-1; the D gene is possibly TRBD1 (6 bases). Germline V lookup: CDR1 MNHNS, CDR2 SASEGT. V lost 0 bases and J 1 base, leaving 15 bases between the germline ends. There are 18 residues in the CDR3. The CDR3 here is CASSEALGAGGNTGELFF. The CDR3 DNA follows: TGTGCCAGCAGTGAAGCGCTGGGGGCTGGCGGGAACACCGGGGAGCTGTTTTTT.

V usage is TRBV6-1 and J usage is TRBJ2-1, with no clear D. The germline V gene has CDR1 MNHNS and CDR2 SASEGT. The V and J ends lost 1 base and 6 bases respectively, with 7 bases between them. This CDR3 region has 13 residues. The CDR3 nucleotides read TGTGCCAGCAGTGAAGATTCGGGCAATGAGCAGTTCTTC. This sequence encodes CASSEDSGNEQFF.

The J gene is TRBJ2-5, the V gene TRBV19; 13 bases are shared with TRBD2. With 3 bases clipped from V and 0 bases from J, the junction kept 1 base outside the gene matches. The CDR3 consists of 16 residues. CDR1 LNHDA and CDR2 SQIVND come from the germline V gene (reference sequence). CDR3 bases: TGTGCCAGTAGTATTGGACTAGCGGGGGACCAAGAGACCCAGTACTTC. Its translation is CASSIGLAGDQETQYF.

This chain connects TRBV14 to TRBJ1-2, with D uncertain. V was trimmed by 0 bases and J by 4 bases, leaving 15 bases between them. The CDR3 totals 16 residues. Germline lookup yields CDR1 SGHDN and CDR2 FVKESK. CDR3 in amino acids: CASSQESVGLPYGYTF. CDR3 coding DNA: TGTGCCAGCAGCCAAGAAAGCGTAGGACTTCCCTATGGCTACACCTTC. The full variable domain, its missing parts supplied by reference TRBV14 and TRBJ1-2, is EAGVTQFPSHSVIEKGQTVTLRCDPISGHDNLYWYRRVMGKEIKFLLHFVKESKQDESGMPNNRFLAERTGGTYSTLKVQPAELEDSGVYFCASSQESVGLPYGYTFGSGTRLTVV.

The chain uses TRBV15 and TRBJ1-2, with a weak D call TRBD1 (6 bases). The germline gives CDR1 LNHNV, CDR2 YYDKDF (reference sequence). The CDR3 contains 14 residues. V dropped 10 bases and J dropped 7 bases, with 22 bases sitting between them. The CDR3 DNA reads as TGTGCCATCAAAACGGGGGGCTCTTTCGGTGGCTACACCTTC. It yields the protein CAIKTGGSFGGYTF.

DNA of the CDR3: TGTGCCAGCAGCTTAGAACACGCGGCAGATACGCAGTATTTT. It encodes CASSLEHAADTQYF. J is TRBJ2-3 and V is TRBV7-9; D unclear. Germline loops: CDR1 SEHNR, CDR2 FQNEAQ (reference sequence). V lost 1 base and J lost 4, with 9 bases in between. The CDR3 runs 14 residues.

V is TRBV5-1 and J is TRBJ1-4, with D perhaps matching TRBD1 (5 bases). The CDR3 has 17 amino acids. Germline V gene data show CDR1 as SGHRS and CDR2 as YFSETQ. With 2 bases removed from V and 0 bases from J, the gap between germline ends came to 14 bases. In DNA, the CDR3 is TGCGCCAGCAGCTTTTCGGGGGGGGAGGCAACTAATGAAAAACTGTTTTTT. It translates to CASSFSGGEATNEKLFF.

The chain employs TRBV19 and TRBJ2-7, with 8 bases aligning to TRBD2. CDR3 length: 14 residues. From germline, CDR1 is LNHDA and CDR2 SQIVND (reference sequence). Trimming at V came to 6 bases and at J to 1 base, leaving 5 bases not matched to a gene. The CDR3 sequence: CASSLERGSYEQYF. CDR3 nucleotides: TGTGCCAGTAGCCTCGAGCGGGGGTCCTACGAGCAGTACTTC.

This clone came up a few times. V gene TRBV30 combines with J gene TRBJ1-6, with D possibly matching TRBD1 (6 bases). The CDR3 sequence is 13 residues long. The V end was cut by 1 base, the J end by 5 bases, with 6 bases between. The germline V gene encodes CDR1 GTSNPN and CDR2 SVGIG (reference sequence). In DNA, the CDR3 is TGTGCCTGGAGTGGACAGGATAATTCACCCCTCCACTTT. Encoded protein: CAWSGQDNSPLHF. The complete variable domain, with remaining parts taken from reference TRBV30 and TRBJ1-6, reads SQTIHQWPATLVQPVGSPLSLECTVEGTSNPNLYWYRQAAGRGLQLLFYSVGIGQISSEVPQNLSASRPQDRQFILSSKKLLLSDSGFYLCAWSGQDNSPLHFGNGTRLTVT.